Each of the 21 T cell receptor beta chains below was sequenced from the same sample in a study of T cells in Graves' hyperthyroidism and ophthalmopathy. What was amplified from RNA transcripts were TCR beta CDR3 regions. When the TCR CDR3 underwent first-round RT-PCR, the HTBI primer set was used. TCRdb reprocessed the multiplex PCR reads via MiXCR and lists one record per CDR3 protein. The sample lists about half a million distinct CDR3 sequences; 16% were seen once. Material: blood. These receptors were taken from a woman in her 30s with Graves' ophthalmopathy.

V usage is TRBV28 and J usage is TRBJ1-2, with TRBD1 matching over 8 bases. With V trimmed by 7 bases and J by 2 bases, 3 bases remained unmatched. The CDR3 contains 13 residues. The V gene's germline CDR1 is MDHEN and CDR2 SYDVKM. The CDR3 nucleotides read TGTGCCAGCACAGGGGGCCAGAACTATGGCTACACCTTC. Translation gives CASTGGQNYGYTF.

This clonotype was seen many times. The CDR3, as DNA: TGCAGCGCCGTGGATTGGACAGAGCCGACCTACGAGCAGTACTTC. Its protein product is CSAVDWTEPTYEQYF. The chain uses TRBV29-1 and TRBJ2-7; perhaps TRBD1 as D (6 bases). This CDR3 is 15 amino acids long. CDR1 and CDR2 (germline): SQVTM, ANQGSEA. V lost 7 bases and J 2 bases, leaving 21 bases between the germline ends.

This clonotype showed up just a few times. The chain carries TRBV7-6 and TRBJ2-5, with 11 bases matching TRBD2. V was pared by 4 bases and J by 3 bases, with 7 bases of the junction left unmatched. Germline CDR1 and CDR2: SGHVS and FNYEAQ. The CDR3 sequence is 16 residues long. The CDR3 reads CASSYGTSGGEETQYF. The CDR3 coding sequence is TGTGCCAGCAGCTACGGGACTAGCGGTGGGGAAGAGACCCAGTACTTC.

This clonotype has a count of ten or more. CDR3 sequence (DNA): TGTGCCAGCAGCTTAACCCGGGACAGGCTCTACGAGCAGTACTTC. The encoded protein is CASSLTRDRLYEQYF. This chain links TRBV7-2 with TRBJ2-7, with TRBD1 matching over 8 bases. The length of the CDR3 is 15 residues. Germline V gives CDR1 SGHTA, CDR2 FQGNSA. After removal of 2 bases from V and 3 bases from J, the junction contained 6 bases not matched to a gene.

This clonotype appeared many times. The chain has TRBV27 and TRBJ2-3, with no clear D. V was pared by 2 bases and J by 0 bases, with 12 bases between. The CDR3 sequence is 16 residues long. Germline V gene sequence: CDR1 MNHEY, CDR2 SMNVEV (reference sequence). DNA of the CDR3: TGTGCCAGCAGTTTAGGGTGGCTTACTAGCACAGATACGCAGTATTTT. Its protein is CASSLGWLTSTDTQYF.

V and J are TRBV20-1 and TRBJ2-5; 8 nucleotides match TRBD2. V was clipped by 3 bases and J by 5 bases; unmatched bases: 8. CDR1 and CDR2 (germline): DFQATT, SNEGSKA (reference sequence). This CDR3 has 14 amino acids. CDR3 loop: CSARASGSEETQYF. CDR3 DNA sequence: TGCAGTGCTAGGGCGAGCGGGAGTGAGGAGACCCAGTACTTC.

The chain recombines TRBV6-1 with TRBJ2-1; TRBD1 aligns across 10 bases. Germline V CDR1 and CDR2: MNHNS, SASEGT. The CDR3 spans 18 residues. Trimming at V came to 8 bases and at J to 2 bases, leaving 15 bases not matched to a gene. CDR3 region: CASHAVLGQGNTYNEQFF. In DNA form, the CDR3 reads TGTGCCAGCCACGCCGTCTTGGGACAGGGGAACACCTACAATGAGCAGTTCTTC.

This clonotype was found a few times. CDR3 amino acids: CASSVGEGAGGYEQYF. In DNA form, the CDR3 reads TGTGCCAGCAGCGTAGGGGAGGGAGCGGGAGGCTACGAGCAGTACTTC. This sequence joins TRBV9 and TRBJ2-7; 9 nucleotides match TRBD2. Germline CDR1 is SGDLS and CDR2 is YYNGEE. The trim removed 0 bases at V and 3 bases at J, leaving 7 bases unmatched. The CDR3 sequence is 16 residues long. The full variable domain, rest sourced from reference TRBV9 and TRBJ2-7, is DSGVTQTPKHLITATGQRVTLRCSPRSGDLSVYWYQQSLDQGLQFLIQYYNGEERAKGNILERFSAQQFPDLHSELNLSSLELGDSALYFCASSVGEGAGGYEQYFGPGTRLTVT.

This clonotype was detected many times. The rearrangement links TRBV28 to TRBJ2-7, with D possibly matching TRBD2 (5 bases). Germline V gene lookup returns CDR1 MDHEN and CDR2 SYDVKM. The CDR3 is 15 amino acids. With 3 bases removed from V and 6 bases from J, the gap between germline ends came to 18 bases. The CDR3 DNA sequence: TGTGCCAGCAGTTTCGGGAACCGCAGGTTTTTCGAGCAGTACTTC. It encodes CASSFGNRRFFEQYF.

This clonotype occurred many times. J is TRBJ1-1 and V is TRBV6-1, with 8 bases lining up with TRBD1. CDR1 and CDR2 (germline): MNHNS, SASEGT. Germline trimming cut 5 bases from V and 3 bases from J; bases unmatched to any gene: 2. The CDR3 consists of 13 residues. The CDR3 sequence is CASSRQGYTEAFF. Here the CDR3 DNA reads TGTGCCAGCAGTCGACAGGGGTACACTGAAGCTTTCTTT.

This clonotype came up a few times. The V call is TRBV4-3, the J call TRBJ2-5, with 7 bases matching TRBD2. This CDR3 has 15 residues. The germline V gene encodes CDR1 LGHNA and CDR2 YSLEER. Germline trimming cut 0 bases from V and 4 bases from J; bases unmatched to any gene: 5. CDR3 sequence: CASSQDPGGGETQYF. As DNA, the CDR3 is TGCGCCAGCAGCCAAGATCCGGGAGGAGGAGAGACCCAGTACTTC.

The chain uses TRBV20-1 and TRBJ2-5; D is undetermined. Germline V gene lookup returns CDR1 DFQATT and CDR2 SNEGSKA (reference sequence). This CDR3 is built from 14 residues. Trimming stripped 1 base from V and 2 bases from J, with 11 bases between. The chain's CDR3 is CSARAVVRQETQYF. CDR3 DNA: TGCAGTGCTAGAGCGGTCGTAAGACAAGAGACCCAGTACTTC.

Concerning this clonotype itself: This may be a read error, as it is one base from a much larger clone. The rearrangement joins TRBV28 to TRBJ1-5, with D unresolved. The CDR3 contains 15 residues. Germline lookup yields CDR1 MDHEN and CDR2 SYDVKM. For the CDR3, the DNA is TGTGCCACCACAAAGGCAGGTTATAGCAATCACCCCCAGCATTTT. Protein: CATTKAGYSNHPQHF. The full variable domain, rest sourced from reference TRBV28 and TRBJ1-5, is DVKVTQSSRYLVKRTGEKVFLECVQDMDHENMFWYRQDPGLGLRLIYFSYDVKMKEKGDIPEGYSVSREKKERFSLILESASTNQTSMYLCATTKAGYSNHPQHFGDGTRLSIL.

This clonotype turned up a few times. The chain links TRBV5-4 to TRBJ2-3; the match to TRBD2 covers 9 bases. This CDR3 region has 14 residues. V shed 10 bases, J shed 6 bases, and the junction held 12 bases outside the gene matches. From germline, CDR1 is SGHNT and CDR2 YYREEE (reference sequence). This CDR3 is CAVLSSGRSDTQYF. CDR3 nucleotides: TGTGCCGTCCTCTCGAGCGGGAGGTCCGATACGCAGTATTTT.

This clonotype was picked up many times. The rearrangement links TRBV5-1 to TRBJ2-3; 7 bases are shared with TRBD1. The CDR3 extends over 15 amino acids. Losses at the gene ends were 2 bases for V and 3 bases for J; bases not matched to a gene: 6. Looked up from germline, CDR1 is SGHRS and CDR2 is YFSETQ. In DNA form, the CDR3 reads TGCGCCAGCAGCTTTAGTGACAGGGAAACAGATACGCAGTATTTT. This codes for CASSFSDRETDTQYF.

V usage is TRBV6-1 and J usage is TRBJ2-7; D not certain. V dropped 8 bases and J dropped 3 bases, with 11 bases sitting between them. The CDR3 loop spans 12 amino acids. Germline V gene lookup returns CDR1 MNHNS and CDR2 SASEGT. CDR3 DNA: TGTGCCAGCCTTTCGACTGACTACGAGCAGTACTTC. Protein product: CASLSTDYEQYF.

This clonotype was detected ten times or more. The CDR3 DNA follows: TGTGCCTGGAGTGTCTTCAGAACAACTAATGAAAAACTGTTTTTT. It is translated as CAWSVFRTTNEKLFF. The chain recombines TRBV30 with TRBJ1-4; D is unresolved. V was pared by 0 bases and J by 0 bases, with 8 bases between. In germline, CDR1 is GTSNPN, CDR2 SVGIG (reference sequence). CDR3 length: 15 amino acids.

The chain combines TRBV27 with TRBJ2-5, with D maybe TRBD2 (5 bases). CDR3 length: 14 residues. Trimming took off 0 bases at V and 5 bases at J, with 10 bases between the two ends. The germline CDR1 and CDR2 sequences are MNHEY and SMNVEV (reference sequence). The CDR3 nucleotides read TGTGCCAGCAGTTTATCCCCCGGCGGGGAGACCCAGTACTTC. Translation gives CASSLSPGGETQYF.

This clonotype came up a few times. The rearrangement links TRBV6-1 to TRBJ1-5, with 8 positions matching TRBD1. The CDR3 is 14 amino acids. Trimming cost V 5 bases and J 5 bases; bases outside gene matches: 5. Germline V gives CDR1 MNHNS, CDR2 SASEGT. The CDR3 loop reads CASSLTGGYQPQHF. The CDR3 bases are TGTGCCAGCAGTCTCACAGGGGGATATCAGCCCCAGCATTTT.

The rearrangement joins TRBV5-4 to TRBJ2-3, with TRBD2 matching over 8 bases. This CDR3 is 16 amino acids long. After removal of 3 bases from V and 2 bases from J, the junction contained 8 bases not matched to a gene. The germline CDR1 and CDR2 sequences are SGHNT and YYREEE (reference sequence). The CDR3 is CASSSSTSVDTDTQYF. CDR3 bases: TGTGCCAGCAGCTCGTCGACTAGCGTGGACACAGATACGCAGTATTTT. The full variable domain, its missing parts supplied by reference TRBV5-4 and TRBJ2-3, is ETGVTQSPTHLIKTRGQQVTLRCSSQSGHNTVSWYQQALGQGPQFIFQYYREEENGRGNFPPRFSGLQFPNYSSELNVNALELDDSALYLCASSSSTSVDTDTQYFGPGTRLTVL.

The CDR3 here is CASRGSLYGYTF. The DNA of the CDR3 is TGTGCCAGCCGGGGGTCCCTCTATGGCTACACCTTC. This chain links TRBV28 with TRBJ1-2, with a weak D call TRBD1 (5 bases). The germline V gene has CDR1 MDHEN and CDR2 SYDVKM. This CDR3 is 12 amino acids long. The V gene lost 8 bases and the J gene lost 4 bases, with 11 bases spanning the gap.